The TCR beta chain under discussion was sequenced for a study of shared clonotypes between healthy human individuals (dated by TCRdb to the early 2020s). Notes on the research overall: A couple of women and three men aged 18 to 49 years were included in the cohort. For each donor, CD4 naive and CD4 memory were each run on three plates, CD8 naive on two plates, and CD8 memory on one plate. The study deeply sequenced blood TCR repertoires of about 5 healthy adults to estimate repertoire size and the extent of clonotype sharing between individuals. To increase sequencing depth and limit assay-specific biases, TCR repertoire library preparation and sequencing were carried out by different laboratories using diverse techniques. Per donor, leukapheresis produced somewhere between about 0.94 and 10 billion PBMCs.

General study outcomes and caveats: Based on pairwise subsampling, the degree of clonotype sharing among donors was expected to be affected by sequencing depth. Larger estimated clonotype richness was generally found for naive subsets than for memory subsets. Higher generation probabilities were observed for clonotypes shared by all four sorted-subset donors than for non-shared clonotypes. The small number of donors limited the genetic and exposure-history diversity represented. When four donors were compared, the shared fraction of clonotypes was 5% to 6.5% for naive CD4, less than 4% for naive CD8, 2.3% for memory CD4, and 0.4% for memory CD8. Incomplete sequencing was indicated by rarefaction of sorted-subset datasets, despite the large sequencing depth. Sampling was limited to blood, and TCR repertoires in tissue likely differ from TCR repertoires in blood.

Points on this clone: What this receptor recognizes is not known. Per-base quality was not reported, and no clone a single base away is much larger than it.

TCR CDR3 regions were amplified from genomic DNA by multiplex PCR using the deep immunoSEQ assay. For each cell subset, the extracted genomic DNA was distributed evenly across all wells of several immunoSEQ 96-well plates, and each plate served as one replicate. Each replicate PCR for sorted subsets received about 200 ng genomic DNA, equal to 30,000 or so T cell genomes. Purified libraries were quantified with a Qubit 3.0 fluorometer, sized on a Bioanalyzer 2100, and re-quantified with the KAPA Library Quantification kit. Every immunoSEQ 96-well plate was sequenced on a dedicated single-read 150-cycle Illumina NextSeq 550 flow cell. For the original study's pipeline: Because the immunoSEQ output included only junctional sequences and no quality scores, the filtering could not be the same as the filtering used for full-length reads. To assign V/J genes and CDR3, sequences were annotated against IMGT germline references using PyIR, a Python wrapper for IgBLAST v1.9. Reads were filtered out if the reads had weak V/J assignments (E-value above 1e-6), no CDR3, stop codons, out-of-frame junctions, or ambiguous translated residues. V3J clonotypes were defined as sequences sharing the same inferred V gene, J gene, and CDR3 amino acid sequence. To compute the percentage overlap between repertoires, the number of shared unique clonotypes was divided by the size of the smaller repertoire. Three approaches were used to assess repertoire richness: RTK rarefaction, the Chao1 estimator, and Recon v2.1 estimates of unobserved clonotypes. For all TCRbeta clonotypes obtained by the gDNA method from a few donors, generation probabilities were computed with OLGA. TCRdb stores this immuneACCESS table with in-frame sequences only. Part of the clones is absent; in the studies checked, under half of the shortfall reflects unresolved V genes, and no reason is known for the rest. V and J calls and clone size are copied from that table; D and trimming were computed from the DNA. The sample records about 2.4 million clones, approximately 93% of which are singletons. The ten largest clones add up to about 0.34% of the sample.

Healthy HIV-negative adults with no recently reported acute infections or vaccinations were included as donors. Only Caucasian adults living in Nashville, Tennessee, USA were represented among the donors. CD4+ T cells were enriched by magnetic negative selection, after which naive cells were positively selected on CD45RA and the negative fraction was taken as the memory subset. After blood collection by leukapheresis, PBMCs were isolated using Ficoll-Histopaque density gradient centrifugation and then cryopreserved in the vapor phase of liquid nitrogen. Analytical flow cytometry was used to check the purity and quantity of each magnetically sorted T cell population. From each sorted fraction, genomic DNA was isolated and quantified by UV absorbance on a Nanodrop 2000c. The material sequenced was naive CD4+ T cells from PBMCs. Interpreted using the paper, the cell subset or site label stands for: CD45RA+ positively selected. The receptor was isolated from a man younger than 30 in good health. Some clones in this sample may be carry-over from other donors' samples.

Here is the DNA: TGCGCCAGCAGCCTCCCAATTTACGAGCAGTACTTC. It is translated as CASSLPIYEQYF. The chain couples TRBV5-1 to TRBJ2-7; the D segment cannot be called with confidence. The CDR3, from cysteine to phenylalanine, totals 12 residues. The retained sequence is limited to the CDR3, 36 bases, with the frame set at the first base. V is pared back by 4 bases and J by 4 bases, with 9 bases lying between the germline termini. Sequences SGHRS (CDR1) and YFSETQ (CDR2) are obtained from the germline V gene.